The 12 T cell receptor beta chains given below trace back to one sample, sequenced in a study of T-cell memory formation after mild COVID-19. TCRdb processed the 5' RACE reads anew with MiXCR; each CDR3 protein has one entry. The sample shows roughly 350,000 distinct CDR3 sequences, approximately 15% of them seen only once. Sequences were obtained from PBMCs or a T cell subset sorted from them (not recorded which). All receptors derive from a man between 18 and 29 years old who had mild COVID-19 (a few samples of this study predate the infection). Cell type and time point are not known.

This clonotype was picked up a small number of times. The V call is TRBV20-1, the J call TRBJ1-2; 9 bases fit TRBD1. V trimming: 5 bases; J trimming: 3 bases; junction bases outside the gene matches: 7. CDR3 length: 14 residues. Germline loops: CDR1 DFQATT, CDR2 SNEGSKA (reference sequence). Written as DNA, the CDR3 is TGCAGTGCTGACCCGGGACAGGGTTACTATGGCTACACCTTC. The encoded protein is CSADPGQGYYGYTF.

The genes are TRBV20-1 and TRBJ2-7; the match to TRBD2 covers 8 bases. The CDR3 has 13 amino acids. The germline V gene has CDR1 DFQATT and CDR2 SNEGSKA (reference sequence). Trimming took 5 bases from V and 7 from J; bases not matched to a gene: 10. CDR3 coding DNA: TGCAGTGCTCCCCAGGGCACTAGCGGAGAGCAGTACTTC. Amino acid sequence: CSAPQGTSGEQYF.

The chain combines TRBV12-3 or TRBV12-4 with TRBJ1-1; D gene uncertain. The germline V and J ends were trimmed by 9 bases and 3 bases, with 11 bases remaining between them. The CDR3 loop spans 12 amino acids. The CDR3 DNA reads TGTGCCAGTCGTAGATGGGACACTGAAGCTTTCTTT. Encoded protein: CASRRWDTEAFF.

The chain couples TRBV6-5 to TRBJ1-1; no firm D call. The CDR3 covers 10 residues. Trimming took off 7 bases at V and 11 bases at J, with 11 bases between the two ends. Germline assignment: CDR1 MNHEY and CDR2 SVGAGI. The CDR3 sequence is CASIFGWAFF. CDR3 DNA: TGTGCCAGCATCTTTGGGTGGGCTTTCTTT.

This chain uses TRBV7-2 with TRBJ2-5; no clear D. The CDR3 loop spans 14 amino acids. Deletions cut 1 base from V and 1 base from J, with 7 bases between. Looked up from germline, CDR1 is SGHTA and CDR2 is FQGNSA. CDR3 protein: CASSLGAIQETQYF. DNA of the CDR3: TGTGCCAGCAGCTTAGGGGCGATCCAAGAGACCCAGTACTTC.

This clonotype appeared many times. The J gene is TRBJ2-2, the V gene TRBV27; D call uncertain. CDR1 is MNHEY, CDR2 SMNVEV, per germline (reference sequence). V lost 5 bases to trimming and J lost 8 bases, with 9 bases between them. This CDR3 contains 12 residues. The CDR3 sequence: CASSAGSGELFF. CDR3 DNA sequence: TGTGCCAGCAGTGCCGGGTCGGGGGAGCTGTTTTTT.

The chain couples TRBV7-2 to TRBJ2-5; D is unclear. V was cut by 1 base and J by 1 base, with 13 bases left in between. CDR1 is SGHTA and CDR2 is FQGNSA in the germline V gene. This CDR3 spans 16 amino acids. The CDR3 reads CASSLVGFSRQETQYF. CDR3 nucleotide sequence: TGTGCCAGCAGCTTAGTTGGGTTCAGCCGCCAAGAGACCCAGTACTTC.

This chain connects TRBV7-9 to TRBJ2-7; D call uncertain. CDR1 and CDR2 (germline): SEHNR, FQNEAQ (reference sequence). The V gene lost 3 bases and the J gene lost 4 bases, with 7 bases spanning the gap. The CDR3 spans 12 residues. DNA for the CDR3: TGTGCCAGCAGCTTTTTGTCTTACGAGCAGTACGTC. Translating it yields CASSFLSYEQYV.

This clonotype was counted at least ten times. The chain joins TRBV4-3 to TRBJ2-5, with D tentatively TRBD2 (5 bases). Germline values: CDR1 LGHNA, CDR2 YSLEER. The CDR3 is 16 residues long. Trimming cost V 0 bases and J 5 bases, with 16 bases left between them. The CDR3 loop reads CASSQDWAEGRETQYF. CDR3 coding DNA: TGCGCCAGCAGCCAAGATTGGGCCGAGGGAAGGGAGACCCAGTACTTC.

The rearrangement links TRBV12-3 or TRBV12-4 to TRBJ2-3; D tentatively fits TRBD1 or TRBD2 (5 bases each). The V end was cut by 6 bases, the J end by 9 bases, with 19 bases between. This CDR3 is 14 amino acids long. The CDR3 region has the DNA TGTGCCAGCAGCAACGCTCGTGGGGGAGAGACGCAGTATTTT. Its protein product is CASSNARGGETQYF.

J is TRBJ1-2 and V is TRBV4-2; the D is unclear. Germline CDR1 and CDR2: LGHNA and YNFKEQ. Trimming cost V 2 bases and J 4 bases, with 11 bases left between them. CDR3 length: 14 amino acids. The CDR3 bases are TGTGCCAGCAGCCAACCCGACGGACCCTATGGCTACACCTTC. This gives the protein CASSQPDGPYGYTF.

The chain links TRBV5-1 to TRBJ2-3; D remains unclear. Trimming removed 0 bases at V and 4 bases at J, with 12 bases between. Germline lookup yields CDR1 SGHRS and CDR2 YFSETQ. This CDR3 spans 15 amino acids. DNA for the CDR3: TGCGCCAGCAGCTTGGGGGGATTCCAATCAGATACGCAGTATTTT. As protein: CASSLGGFQSDTQYF.